This T cell receptor beta chain was sequenced for a study of cytomegalovirus exposure and HLA in healthy donors. 13 Jbeta primers and 60 Vbeta primers were used for the PCR. The data were produced by immunoSEQ multiplex PCR, yet TCRdb's version contains in-frame clones alone and is incomplete. The sample lists under 250,000 clones, almost 80% occurring once. The germline V gene has CDR1 SEHNR and CDR2 FQNEAQ (reference sequence). This CDR3 contains 16 residues. Note on this clone: The junction departs from the called germline gene at one end, perhaps through a read error.

This TCR was recovered from a male donor in good health and CMV-seronegative. The rearrangement uses TRBV7-9 and TRBJ1-2; D is perhaps TRBD1 (6 bases). Sequencing used PBMCs. The CDR3 loop is CSSSPSDSRANYGYTF. The CDR3 bases are TGTTCCAGCAGCCCCTCGGACAGTAGGGCTAACTATGGCTACACCTTC.